Given below is one TCR beta chain in context. A universal primer site was incorporated via template switching, and the cDNA contained unique molecular identifiers. TCRdb itself ran the 5' RACE reads through MiXCR, one entry per CDR3 protein. The sample holds approximately 1.8 million distinct CDR3 sequences, around a third seen once. The data originate from a study of identical twins. Looked up from germline, CDR1 is SQVTM and CDR2 is ANQGSEA. The CDR3 consists of 13 residues. J lost 0 bases, V lost 2 bases, and 0 bases had no gene match. The gene calls are TRBV29-1 and TRBJ2-7; 8 bases are a match to TRBD2. The sequenced sample consisted of cord blood. The clonotype was recovered from a newborn girl in good health. The CDR3 here is CSVERGGSYEQYF. The CDR3 DNA is TGCAGCGTTGAACGGGGGGGCTCCTACGAGCAGTACTTC.